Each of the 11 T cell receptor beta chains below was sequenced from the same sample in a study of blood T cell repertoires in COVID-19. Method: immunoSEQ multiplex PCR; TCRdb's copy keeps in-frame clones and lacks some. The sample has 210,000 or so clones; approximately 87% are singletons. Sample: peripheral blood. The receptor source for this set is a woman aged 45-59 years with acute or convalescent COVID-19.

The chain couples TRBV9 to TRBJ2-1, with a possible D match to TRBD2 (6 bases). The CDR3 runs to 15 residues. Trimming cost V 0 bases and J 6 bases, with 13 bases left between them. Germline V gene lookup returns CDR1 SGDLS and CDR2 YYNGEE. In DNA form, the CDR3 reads TGTGCCAGCAGCGTAGTGACGGGAGTACCCAATGAGCAGTTCTTC. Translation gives CASSVVTGVPNEQFF.

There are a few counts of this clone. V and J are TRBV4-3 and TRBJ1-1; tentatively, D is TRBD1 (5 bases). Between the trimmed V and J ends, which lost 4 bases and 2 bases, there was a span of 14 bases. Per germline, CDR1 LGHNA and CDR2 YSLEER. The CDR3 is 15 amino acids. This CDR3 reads CASSPSLGQNTEAFF. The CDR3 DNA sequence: TGCGCCAGCAGCCCGAGCCTTGGACAAAACACTGAAGCTTTCTTT.

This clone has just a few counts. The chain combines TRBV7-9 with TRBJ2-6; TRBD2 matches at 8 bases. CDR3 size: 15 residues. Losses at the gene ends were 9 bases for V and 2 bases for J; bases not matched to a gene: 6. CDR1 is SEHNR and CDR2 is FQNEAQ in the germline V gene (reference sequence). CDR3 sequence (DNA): TGTGCCAGTCACCCGGGGGGGGCTGGGGCCAACGTCCTGACTTTC. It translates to CASHPGGAGANVLTF.

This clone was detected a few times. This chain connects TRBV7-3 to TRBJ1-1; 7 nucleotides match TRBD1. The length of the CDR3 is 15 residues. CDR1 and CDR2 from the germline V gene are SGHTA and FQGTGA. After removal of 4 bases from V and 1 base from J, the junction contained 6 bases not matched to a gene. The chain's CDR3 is CASSSTGAGNTEAFF. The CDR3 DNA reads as TGTGCCAGCAGCTCTACAGGGGCAGGGAACACTGAAGCTTTCTTT.

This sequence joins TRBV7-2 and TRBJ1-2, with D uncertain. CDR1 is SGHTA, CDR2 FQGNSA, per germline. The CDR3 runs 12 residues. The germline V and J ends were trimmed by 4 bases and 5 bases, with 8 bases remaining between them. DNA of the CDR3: TGTGCCAGCAGCTCGAGGGATTATGGCTACACCTTC. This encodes CASSSRDYGYTF.

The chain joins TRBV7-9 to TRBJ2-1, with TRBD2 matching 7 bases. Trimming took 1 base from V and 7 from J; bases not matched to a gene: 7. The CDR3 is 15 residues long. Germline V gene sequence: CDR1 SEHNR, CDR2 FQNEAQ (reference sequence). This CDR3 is CASSLGGSVRNEQFF. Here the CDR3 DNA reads TGTGCCAGCAGCTTAGGCGGGAGTGTCAGGAATGAGCAGTTCTTC.

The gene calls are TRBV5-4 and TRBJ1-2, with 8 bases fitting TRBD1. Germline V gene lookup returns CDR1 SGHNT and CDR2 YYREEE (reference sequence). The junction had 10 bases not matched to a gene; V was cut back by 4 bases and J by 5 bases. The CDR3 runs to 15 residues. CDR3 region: CASSLQTGARYGYTF. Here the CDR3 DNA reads TGTGCCAGCAGCCTACAGACAGGGGCACGGTATGGCTACACCTTC.

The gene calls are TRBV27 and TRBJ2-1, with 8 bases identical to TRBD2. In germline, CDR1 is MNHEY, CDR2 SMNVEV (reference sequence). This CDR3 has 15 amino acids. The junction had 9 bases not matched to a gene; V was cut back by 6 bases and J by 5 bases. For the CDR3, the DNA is TGTGCCAGCAGCCACTCGGGGGGGTTTGACAATGAGCAGTTCTTC. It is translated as CASSHSGGFDNEQFF.

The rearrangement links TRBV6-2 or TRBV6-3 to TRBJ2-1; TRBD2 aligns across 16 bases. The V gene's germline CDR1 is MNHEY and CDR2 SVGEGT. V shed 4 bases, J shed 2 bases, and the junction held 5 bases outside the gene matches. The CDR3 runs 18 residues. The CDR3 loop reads CASSFGTSGRGTYNEQFF. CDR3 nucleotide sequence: TGTGCCAGCAGTTTCGGGACTAGCGGGAGGGGAACCTACAATGAGCAGTTCTTC.

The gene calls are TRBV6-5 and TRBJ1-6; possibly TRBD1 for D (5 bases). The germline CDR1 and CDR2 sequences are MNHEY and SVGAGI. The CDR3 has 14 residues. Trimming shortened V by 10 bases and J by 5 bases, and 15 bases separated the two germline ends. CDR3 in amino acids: CATGVWGDNSPLHF. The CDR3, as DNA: TGTGCCACCGGGGTTTGGGGGGATAATTCACCCCTCCACTTT.

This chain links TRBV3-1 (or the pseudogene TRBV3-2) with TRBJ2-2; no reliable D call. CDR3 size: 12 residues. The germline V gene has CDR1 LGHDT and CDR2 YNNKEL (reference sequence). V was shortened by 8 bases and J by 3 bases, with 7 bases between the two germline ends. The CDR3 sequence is CASQSHTGELFF. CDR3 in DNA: TGTGCCAGCCAGTCACACACCGGGGAGCTGTTTTTT.